Listed here are 11 T cell receptor beta chains from one sample, sequenced in a study of memory CD4+ T cells and cytomegalovirus serostatus. Libraries were prepared by immunoSEQ multiplex PCR; TCRdb keeps only in-frame clonotypes and omits some of them. The table shows some 50,000 clones, with roughly 80% occurring only once. Single viable CD3+CD4+CD8-CD45RO+ cells were sorted as the memory CD4+ T cells. Sequenced: memory CD4+ T cells from blood. Receptors were obtained from an adult in good health and CMV-seronegative.

This clone was seen more than once but under ten times. This chain connects TRBV21-1 to TRBJ2-4; the listed D gene, TRBD1, was not tested against the DNA. TRBV21-1 is a documented pseudogene. The CDR3 loop spans 12 amino acids. Written as DNA, the CDR3 is TGTGCCACTGCGGGACAGAAAAACATTCAGTACTTC. It is translated as CATAGQKNIQYF.

The CDR3 loop is CAISQGVTTNEKLFF. The CDR3 DNA is TGTGCCATCAGCCAGGGGGTTACAACTAATGAAAAACTGTTTTTT. The gene calls are TRBV10-3 and TRBJ1-4; TRBD1 agrees at 7 bases. The CDR3 extends over 15 amino acids. V shed 6 bases and J 0 bases; nucleotides not matched to a gene: 4. Per germline, CDR1 ENHRY and CDR2 SYGVKD.

The chain has TRBV25-1 and TRBJ1-2; weak D call: TRBD1 (5 bases). Trimming removed 4 bases from V and 5 bases from J, with 11 bases in between. Per the germline V gene, CDR1 is MGHDK and CDR2 is SYGVNS. The CDR3 has 13 amino acids. The CDR3 sequence is CASSGVGGYGYTF. CDR3 nucleotide sequence: TGTGCCAGCAGTGGGGTGGGGGGGTATGGCTACACCTTC.

The chain combines TRBV11-2 with TRBJ1-5; D unclear. Germline V gene sequence: CDR1 SGHAT, CDR2 FQNNGV. The CDR3 consists of 16 residues. V was pared by 1 base and J by 0 bases, with 10 bases between. CDR3 sequence (DNA): TGTGCCAGCAGCTTAGGTGCGGAGAATAGCAATCAGCCCCAGCATTTT. It translates to CASSLGAENSNQPQHF. Based on the CDR3 plus reference TRBV11-2 and TRBJ1-5, the full variable domain is EAGVAQSPRYKIIEKRQSVAFWCNPISGHATLYWYQQILGQGPKLLIQFQNNGVVDDSQLPKDRFSAERLKGVDSTLKIQPAKLEDSAVYLCASSLGAENSNQPQHFGDGTRLSIL.

The V call is TRBV7-3, the J call TRBJ2-2; 12 bases agree with TRBD2. CDR3 length: 18 amino acids. The V and J ends lost 3 bases and 6 bases, in that order; junction bases with no gene match: 11. CDR1 SGHTA and CDR2 FQGTGA come from the germline V gene. In DNA form, the CDR3 reads TGTGCCAGCAGCTTCAGACTAGCGGGGGACCCGAAACCCGGGGAGCTGTTTTTT. It specifies CASSFRLAGDPKPGELFF.

The chain carries TRBV28 and TRBJ2-3; possibly TRBD1 for D (6 bases). V was clipped by 1 base and J by 8 bases, with 19 bases between them. CDR3 length: 16 amino acids. Germline V gene sequence: CDR1 MDHEN, CDR2 SYDVKM. The CDR3 reads CASSLSQGTPDGTQYF. The CDR3 coding sequence is TGTGCCAGCAGTTTATCCCAGGGGACCCCAGATGGTACGCAGTATTTT.

The chain uses TRBV6-1 and TRBJ1-2, with D tentatively TRBD1 (6 bases). Trimming stripped 1 base from V and 8 bases from J, with 17 bases between. The CDR3 is 15 amino acids. Germline assignment: CDR1 MNHNS and CDR2 SASEGT. CDR3 nucleotides: TGTGCCAGCAGTGAAGAAGGGGGGCGCGGAGGAGGCTACACCTTC. Its protein product is CASSEEGGRGGGYTF.

The chain has TRBV5-6 and TRBJ2-7; 7 bases are shared with TRBD1. Germline V lookup: CDR1 SGHDT, CDR2 YYEEEE. J lost 1 base, V lost 4 bases, and 8 bases had no gene match. The CDR3 is 15 residues long. The CDR3 here is CASSLPGTASYEQYF. DNA of the CDR3: TGTGCCAGCAGCCTACCCGGGACAGCGTCCTACGAGCAGTACTTC.

The table lists this clone with a few counts. The chain uses TRBV6-1 and TRBJ2-5; possibly TRBD2 for D (6 bases). Trimming took off 7 bases at V and 3 bases at J, with 18 bases between the two ends. CDR3 size: 15 residues. The germline V gene has CDR1 MNHNS and CDR2 SASEGT. In DNA, the CDR3 is TGTGCCAGCATTACCCCGGACTGGACTAAAGAGACCCAGTACTTC. Encoded protein: CASITPDWTKETQYF.

The count of this clone is one. The rearrangement links TRBV30 to TRBJ1-5, with a possible D match to TRBD1 (6 bases). V shed 0 bases and J shed 9 bases, with 6 bases lying between them. There are 11 residues in the CDR3. Germline values: CDR1 GTSNPN, CDR2 SVGIG (reference sequence). CDR3: CAWSVGGPQHF. CDR3 sequence (DNA): TGTGCCTGGAGTGTAGGGGGGCCCCAGCATTTT.

This sequence joins TRBV30 and TRBJ2-7; tentatively, D is TRBD2 (5 bases). The germline V gene encodes CDR1 GTSNPN and CDR2 SVGIG (reference sequence). The V end lost 2 bases, the J end lost 3 bases, and 8 bases lay between the germline ends. The CDR3 sequence is 12 residues long. The CDR3, as DNA: TGTGCCTGGAGTAGCGGAAACTACGAGCAGTACTTC. Its protein product is CAWSSGNYEQYF.